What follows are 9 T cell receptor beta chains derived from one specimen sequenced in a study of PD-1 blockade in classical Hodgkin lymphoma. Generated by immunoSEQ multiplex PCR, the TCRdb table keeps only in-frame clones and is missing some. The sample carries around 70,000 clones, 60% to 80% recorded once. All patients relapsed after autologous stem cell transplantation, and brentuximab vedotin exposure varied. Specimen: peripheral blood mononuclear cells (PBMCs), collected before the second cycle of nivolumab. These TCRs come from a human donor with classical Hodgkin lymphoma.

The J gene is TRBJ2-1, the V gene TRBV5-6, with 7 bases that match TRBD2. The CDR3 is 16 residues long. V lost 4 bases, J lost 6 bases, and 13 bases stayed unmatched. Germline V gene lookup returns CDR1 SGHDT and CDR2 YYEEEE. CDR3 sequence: CASSLSPSGTSNEQFF. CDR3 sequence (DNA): TGTGCCAGCAGCCTCTCTCCTAGCGGAACTTCCAATGAGCAGTTCTTC.

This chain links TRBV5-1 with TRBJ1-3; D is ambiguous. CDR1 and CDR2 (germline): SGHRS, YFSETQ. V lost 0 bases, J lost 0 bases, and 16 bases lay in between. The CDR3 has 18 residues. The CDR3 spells CASSLAPFLGDSGNTIYF. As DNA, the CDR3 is TGCGCCAGCAGCTTGGCCCCTTTTTTAGGAGACTCTGGAAACACCATATATTTT.

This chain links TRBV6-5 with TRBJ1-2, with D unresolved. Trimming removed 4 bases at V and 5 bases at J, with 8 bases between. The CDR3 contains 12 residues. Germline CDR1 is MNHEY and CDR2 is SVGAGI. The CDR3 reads CASSWPRYGYTF. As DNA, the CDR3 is TGTGCCAGCAGTTGGCCACGTTATGGCTACACCTTC.

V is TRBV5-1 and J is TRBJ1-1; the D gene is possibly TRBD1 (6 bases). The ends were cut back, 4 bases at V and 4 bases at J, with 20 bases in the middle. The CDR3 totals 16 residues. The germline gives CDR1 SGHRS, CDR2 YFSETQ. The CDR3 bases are TGCGCCAGCAGCCCGGGGGCAGGGTTCATGGGCACTGAAGCTTTCTTT. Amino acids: CASSPGAGFMGTEAFF.

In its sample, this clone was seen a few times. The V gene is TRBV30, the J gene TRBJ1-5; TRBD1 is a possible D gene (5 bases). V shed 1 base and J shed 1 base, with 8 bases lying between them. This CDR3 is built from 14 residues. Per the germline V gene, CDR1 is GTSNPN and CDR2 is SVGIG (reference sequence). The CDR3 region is CAWSATASNQPQHF. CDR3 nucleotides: TGTGCCTGGAGTGCGACAGCAAGCAATCAGCCCCAGCATTTT. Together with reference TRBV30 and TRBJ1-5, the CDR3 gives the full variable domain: SQTIHQWPATLVQPVGSPLSLECTVEGTSNPNLYWYRQAAGRGLQLLFYSVGIGQISSEVPQNLSASRPQDRQFILSSKKLLLSDSGFYLCAWSATASNQPQHFGDGTRLSIL.

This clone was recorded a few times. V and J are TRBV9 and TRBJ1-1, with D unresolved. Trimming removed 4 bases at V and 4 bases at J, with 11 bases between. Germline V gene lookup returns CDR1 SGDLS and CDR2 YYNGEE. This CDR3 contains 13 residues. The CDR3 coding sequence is TGTGCCAGCAGCCTCGGGGTGGGCACTGAAGCTTTCTTT. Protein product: CASSLGVGTEAFF.

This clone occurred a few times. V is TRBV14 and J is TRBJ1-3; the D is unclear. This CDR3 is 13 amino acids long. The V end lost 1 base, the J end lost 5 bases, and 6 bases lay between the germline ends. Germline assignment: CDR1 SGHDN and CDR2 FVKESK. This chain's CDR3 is CASSQVRRNTIYF. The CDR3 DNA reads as TGTGCCAGCAGCCAAGTGCGGAGAAACACCATATATTTT.

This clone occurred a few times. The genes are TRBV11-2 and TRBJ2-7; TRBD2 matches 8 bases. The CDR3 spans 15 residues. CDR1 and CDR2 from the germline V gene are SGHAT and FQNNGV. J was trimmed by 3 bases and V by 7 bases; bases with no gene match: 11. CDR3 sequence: CASTLGPLADYEQYF. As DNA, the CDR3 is TGTGCCAGCACCCTCGGTCCACTAGCGGACTACGAGCAGTACTTC.

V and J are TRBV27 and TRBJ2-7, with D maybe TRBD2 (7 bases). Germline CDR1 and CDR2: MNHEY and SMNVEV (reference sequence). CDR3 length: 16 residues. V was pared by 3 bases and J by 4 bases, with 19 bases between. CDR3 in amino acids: CASSLKGGDLGYEQYF. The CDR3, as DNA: TGTGCCAGCAGTTTGAAAGGGGGGGACCTTGGTTACGAGCAGTACTTC.